The clone carrying this T cell receptor (beta chain) was seen a handful of times. The antigen remains undetermined. This specimen comes from a study of cytomegalovirus exposure and HLA in healthy donors. 13 Jbeta primers and 60 Vbeta primers were used for the PCR. Sequenced by immunoSEQ multiplex PCR; TCRdb stores in-frame clones only, minus some. Seen here are about 130,000 clones, 75% to 85% observed once, and the top ten hold roughly 4.2%. Points from the study as a whole: Using the classifier, cytomegalovirus status was reportedly diagnosed with high specificity and sensitivity.

Sequencing input: PBMCs. The origin of this receptor is a woman aged 40 to 55 in good health and CMV-seronegative.

The CDR3, as DNA: TGCGCCAGCAGCCAAGATAAGGGGGAGCAGTTCTTC. Amino acids: CASSQDKGEQFF. The genes are TRBV4-1 and TRBJ2-1, with D possibly TRBD1 on 5 matching bases. Germline values: CDR1 MGHRA, CDR2 YSYEKL. V shed 0 bases and J shed 10 bases, with 7 bases lying between them. There are 12 residues in the CDR3.